These T cell receptor beta chains were read from a single sample in a study of blood T cell repertoires in COVID-19. Assay: immunoSEQ multiplex PCR; the TCRdb copy retains only in-frame clones and omits some. Of 52,000 or so clones in the sample, approximately 84% were seen once. Sample: peripheral blood. The receptors come from a human donor in a cohort sampled during active COVID-19. Both conserved end residues are part of each CDR3. The order of the fields is clone size, D gene, J gene, V gene, CDR3 protein, CDR3 DNA. The D gene is left open where the match is weak. The size field is filled for only some rows; it gives once, few, many or a size class.

- - TRBJ1-5 TRBV5-4 CASSLDSHQPQHF TGTGCCAGCAGCTTGGACAGCCATCAGCCCCAGCATTTT
few TRBD1 TRBJ1-5 TRBV7-9 CASSLSSTGGFNQPQHF TGTGCCAGCAGCTTAAGCTCCACAGGGGGCTTCAATCAGCCCCAGCATTTT
- - TRBJ1-1 TRBV6-5 CASSSRGMNTEAFF TGTGCCAGCAGCTCCAGGGGAATGAACACTGAAGCTTTCTTT
- TRBD1 TRBJ1-4 TRBV11-2 CASSPGTGGFGKLFF TGTGCCAGCAGCCCCGGGACAGGGGGTTTTGGAAAACTGTTTTTT
- - TRBJ1-2 TRBV5-1 CASSLDVLENYGYTF TGCGCCAGCAGCCTGGACGTCCTCGAGAACTATGGCTACACCTTC
- - TRBJ1-3 TRBV6-2/TRBV6-3 CASSLGQGSSGNTIYF TGTGCCAGCAGCCTGGGCCAGGGCAGCTCTGGAAACACCATATATTTT
- - TRBJ1-1 TRBV19 CASSNPGNTEAFF TGTGCCAGTTCGAATCCAGGAAACACTGAAGCTTTCTTT
- TRBD1 TRBJ1-2 TRBV18 CASSPMSGQGGPYGYTF TGTGCCAGCTCACCCATGAGCGGACAGGGAGGTCCCTATGGCTACACCTTC
- - TRBJ2-7 TRBV4-2 CASSQASGPQNEQYF TGTGCCAGCAGCCAAGCGAGCGGCCCCCAGAACGAGCAGTACTTC
- TRBD2 TRBJ2-6 TRBV5-1 CASSSWGGMESGANVLTF TGCGCCAGCAGCTCCTGGGGGGGTATGGAATCTGGGGCCAACGTCCTGACTTTC
- - TRBJ1-3 TRBV4-1 CASSQGSVSSGNTIYF TGCGCCAGCAGCCAAGGGTCGGTTAGCTCTGGAAACACCATATATTTT
- TRBD2 TRBJ2-2 TRBV5-8 CASSSGTTHTGELFF TGTGCCAGCAGCTCCGGGACTACACACACCGGGGAGCTGTTTTTT
- - TRBJ2-1 TRBV5-4 CASSLSPSSRHNEQFF TGTGCCAGCAGCTTGTCCCCTTCCTCGCGCCACAATGAGCAGTTCTTC
- - TRBJ1-1 TRBV5-5 CASSLVQFTEAFF TGTGCCAGCAGCTTAGTACAGTTCACTGAAGCTTTCTTT
- - TRBJ1-6 TRBV15 CATTNKNSPLHF TGTGCCACCACAAACAAGAATTCACCCCTCCACTTT
- TRBD1 TRBJ2-6 TRBV5-5 CASSPRTGLPTGANVLTF TGTGCCAGCAGCCCACGGACAGGCCTGCCCACTGGGGCCAACGTCCTGACTTTC
- TRBD2 TRBJ2-5 TRBV11-1 CASSRTSGAQETQYF TGTGCCAGCAGCCGGACTAGCGGGGCCCAGGAGACCCAGTACTTC
- - TRBJ1-6 TRBV30 CAWSVEHGSPLHF TGTGCCTGGAGTGTAGAGCACGGTTCACCCCTCCACTTT
- - TRBJ2-5 TRBV7-9 CASGGTRETQYF TGTGCCAGTGGGGGCACCCGAGAGACCCAGTACTTC
- TRBD1 TRBJ2-6 TRBV5-1 CASSVAGTGATGANVLTF TGCGCCAGCAGCGTAGCCGGGACAGGAGCAACTGGGGCCAACGTCCTGACTTTC
- - TRBJ1-1 TRBV15 CATSRVEDTEAFF TGTGCCACCAGCAGAGTCGAGGACACTGAAGCTTTCTTT
- - TRBJ1-4 TRBV30 CAWSQVGGSNEKLFF TGTGCCTGGAGTCAGGTGGGGGGATCTAATGAAAAACTGTTTTTT
- TRBD1 TRBJ2-3 TRBV11-3 CASSDRGSTDTQYF TGTGCCAGCAGCGACAGGGGGAGCACAGATACGCAGTATTTT
few TRBD1 TRBJ1-2 TRBV6-6 CASSQTGVYGYTF TGTGCCAGCAGTCAGACAGGGGTCTATGGCTACACCTTC
- TRBD1 TRBJ2-3 TRBV5-4 CASSLAPIGTGDTDTQYF TGTGCCAGCAGCTTGGCCCCCATTGGGACAGGGGACACAGATACGCAGTATTTT
medium-sized - TRBJ1-1 TRBV11-3 CASSLGGPNTEAFF TGTGCCAGCAGCTTAGGAGGGCCGAACACTGAAGCTTTCTTT
- TRBD2 TRBJ2-7 TRBV2 CATNGGGDEQYF TGTGCCACCAACGGGGGGGGCGACGAGCAGTACTTC
- TRBD1 TRBJ1-3 TRBV2 CANLSPGQGGNTIYF TGTGCCAACCTAAGCCCTGGACAGGGGGGAAACACCATATATTTT
- - TRBJ1-6 TRBV15 CATSREREGISPLHF TGTGCCACCAGCAGGGAAAGAGAGGGAATTTCACCCCTCCACTTT
- TRBD2 TRBJ2-2 TRBV30 CAWRGLAGGFGELFF TGTGCCTGGAGGGGACTAGCGGGAGGATTCGGGGAGCTGTTTTTT
- TRBD2 TRBJ2-7 TRBV2 CASRTSGGPYEQYF TGTGCCAGCAGGACTAGCGGGGGGCCCTACGAGCAGTACTTC
- TRBD2 TRBJ2-7 TRBV11-2 CASSSGLAVELYF TGTGCCAGCAGCTCGGGACTAGCAGTTGAGCTGTACTTC